This T cell receptor beta chain is drawn from a study of T cell responses to AZD1222 COVID-19 vaccine. Here immunoSEQ multiplex PCR was the method, and the copy in TCRdb shows in-frame clones only, minus some. The data show 80,000 to 100,000 clones, approximately 88% seen once. This TCR was recovered from an adult who received the AZD1222 COVID-19 vaccine. The source was peripheral blood, collected 28 days after the second AZD1222 dose.

CDR3 DNA sequence: TGTGCCAGCAGTGGATGGATCGCAGAGACCCAGTACTTC. This translates into CASSGWIAETQYF. The chain combines TRBV25-1 with TRBJ2-5; D gene unclear. In germline, CDR1 is MGHDK, CDR2 SYGVNS. CDR3 length: 13 residues. Trimming took 4 bases from V and 4 from J, leaving 10 bases between them.